This T cell receptor beta chain was observed in a study of T cell responses to AZD1222 COVID-19 vaccine. Study-level points and caveats: The number of AZD1222 recipients seropositive at baseline was only five or six.

Note on this clone: Its antigen is unidentified.

V gave up 3 bases and J gave up 2 bases; unmatched junction bases: 6. Germline values: CDR1 SGHRS, CDR2 YFSETQ. The CDR3 has 16 residues. TCRdb's table, derived via immunoSEQ multiplex PCR, lists solely in-frame clones and lacks some. The data contain around 180,000 clones, 85% to 90% of them singletons. The sequence was collected from an adult in good health. The sequencing here drew on peripheral blood, taken on day 0 of MenACWY control vaccination. V is TRBV5-1 and J is TRBJ2-3; 10 bases agree with TRBD2. This CDR3 is CASSSGLAAYTDTQYF. The CDR3 DNA reads as TGCGCCAGCAGCTCTGGACTAGCGGCCTACACAGATACGCAGTATTTT.